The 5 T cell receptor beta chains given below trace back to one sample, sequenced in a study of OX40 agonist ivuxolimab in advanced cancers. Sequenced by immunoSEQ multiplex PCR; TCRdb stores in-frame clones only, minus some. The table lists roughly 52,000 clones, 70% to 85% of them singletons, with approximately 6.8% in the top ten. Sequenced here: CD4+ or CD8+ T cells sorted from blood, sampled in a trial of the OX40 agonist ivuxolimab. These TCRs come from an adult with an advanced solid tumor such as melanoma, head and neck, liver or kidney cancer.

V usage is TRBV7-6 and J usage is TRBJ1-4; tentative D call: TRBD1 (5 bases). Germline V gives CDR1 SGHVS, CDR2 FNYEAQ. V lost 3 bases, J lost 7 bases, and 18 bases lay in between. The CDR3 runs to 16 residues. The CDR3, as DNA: TGTGCCAGCAGCTTGGCGGGAAGGGGCACGGGTGAAAAACTGTTTTTT. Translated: CASSLAGRGTGEKLFF.

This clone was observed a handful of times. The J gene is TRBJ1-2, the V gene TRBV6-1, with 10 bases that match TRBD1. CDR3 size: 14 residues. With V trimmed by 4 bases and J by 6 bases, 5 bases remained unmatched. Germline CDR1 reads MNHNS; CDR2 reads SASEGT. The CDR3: CASSGWDRGHGYTF. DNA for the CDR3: TGTGCCAGCAGTGGCTGGGACAGGGGACATGGCTACACCTTC.

The CDR3 protein is CASKSANYGYTF. The CDR3, as DNA: TGTGCCAGCAAAAGTGCCAACTATGGCTACACCTTC. The J gene is TRBJ1-2, the V gene TRBV7-2, with D hard to call. Germline CDR1 is SGHTA and CDR2 is FQGNSA. CDR3 length: 12 residues. The V end was cut by 7 bases, the J end by 2 bases, with 8 bases between.

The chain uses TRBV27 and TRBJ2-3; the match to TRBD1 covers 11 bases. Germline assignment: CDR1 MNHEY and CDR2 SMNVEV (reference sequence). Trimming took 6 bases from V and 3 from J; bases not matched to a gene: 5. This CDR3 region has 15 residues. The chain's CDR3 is CASRRTGGLTDTQYF. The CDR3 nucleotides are TGTGCCAGCAGACGGACAGGGGGCCTTACAGATACGCAGTATTTT.

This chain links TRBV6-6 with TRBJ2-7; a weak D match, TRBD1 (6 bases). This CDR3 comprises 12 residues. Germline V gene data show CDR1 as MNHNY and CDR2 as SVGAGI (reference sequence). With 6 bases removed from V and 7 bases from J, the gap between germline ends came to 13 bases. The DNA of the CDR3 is TGTGCCAGCAGAACAGGGACCCTAGAGCAGTACTTC. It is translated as CASRTGTLEQYF.